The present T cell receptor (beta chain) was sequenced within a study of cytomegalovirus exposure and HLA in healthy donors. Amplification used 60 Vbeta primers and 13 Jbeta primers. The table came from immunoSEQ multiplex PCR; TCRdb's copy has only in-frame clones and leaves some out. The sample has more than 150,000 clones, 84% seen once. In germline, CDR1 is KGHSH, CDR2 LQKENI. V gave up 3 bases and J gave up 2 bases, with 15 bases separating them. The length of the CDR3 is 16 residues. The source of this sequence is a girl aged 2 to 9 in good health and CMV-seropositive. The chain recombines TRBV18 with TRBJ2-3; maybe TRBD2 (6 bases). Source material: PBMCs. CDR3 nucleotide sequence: TGTGCCAGCTCACCCTCGGCGGTAGCGGCCACAGATACGCAGTATTTT. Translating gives CASSPSAVAATDTQYF.